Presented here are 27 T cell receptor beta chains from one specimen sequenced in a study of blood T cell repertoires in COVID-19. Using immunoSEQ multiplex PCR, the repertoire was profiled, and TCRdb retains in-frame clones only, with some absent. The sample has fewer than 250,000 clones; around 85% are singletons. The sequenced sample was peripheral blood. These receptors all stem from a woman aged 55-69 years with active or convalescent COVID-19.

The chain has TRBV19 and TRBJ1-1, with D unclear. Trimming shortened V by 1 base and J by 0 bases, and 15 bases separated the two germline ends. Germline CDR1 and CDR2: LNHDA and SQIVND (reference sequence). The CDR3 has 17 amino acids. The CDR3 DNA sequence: TGTGCCAGTAGTATAGTTGGTGGTTTCCTAATGAACACTGAAGCTTTCTTT. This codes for CASSIVGGFLMNTEAFF.

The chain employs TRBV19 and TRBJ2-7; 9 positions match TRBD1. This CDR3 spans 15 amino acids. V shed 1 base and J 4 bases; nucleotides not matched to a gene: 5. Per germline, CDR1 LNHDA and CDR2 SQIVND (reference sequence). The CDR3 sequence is CASSIASGQGYEQYF. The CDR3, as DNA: TGTGCCAGTAGTATAGCATCGGGACAGGGTTACGAGCAGTACTTC.

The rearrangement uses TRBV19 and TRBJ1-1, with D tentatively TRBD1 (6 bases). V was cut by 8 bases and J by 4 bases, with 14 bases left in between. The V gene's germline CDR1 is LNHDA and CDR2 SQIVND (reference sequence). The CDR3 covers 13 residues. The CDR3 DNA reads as TGTGCCAGTCAGGACAGAGTGGGCACTGAAGCTTTCTTT. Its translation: CASQDRVGTEAFF.

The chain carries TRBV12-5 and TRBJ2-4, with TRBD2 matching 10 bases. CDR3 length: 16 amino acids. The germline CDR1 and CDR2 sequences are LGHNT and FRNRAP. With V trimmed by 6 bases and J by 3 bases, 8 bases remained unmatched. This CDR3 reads CASGGLAVRGKNIQYF. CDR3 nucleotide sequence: TGTGCTAGTGGCGGACTAGCGGTTCGGGGCAAAAACATTCAGTACTTC. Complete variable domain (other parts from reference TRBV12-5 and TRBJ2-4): DARVTQTPRHKVTEMGQEVTMRCQPILGHNTVFWYRQTMMQGLELLAYFRNRAPLDDSGMPKDRFSAEMPDATLATLKIQPSEPRDSAVYFCASGGLAVRGKNIQYFGAGTRLSVL.

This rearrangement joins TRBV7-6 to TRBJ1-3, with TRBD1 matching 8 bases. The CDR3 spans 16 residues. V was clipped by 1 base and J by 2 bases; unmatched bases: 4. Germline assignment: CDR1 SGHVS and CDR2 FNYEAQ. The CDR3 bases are TGTGCCAGCAGCTTAGGGACAGGGAAGCCTGGAAACACCATATATTTT. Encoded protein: CASSLGTGKPGNTIYF.

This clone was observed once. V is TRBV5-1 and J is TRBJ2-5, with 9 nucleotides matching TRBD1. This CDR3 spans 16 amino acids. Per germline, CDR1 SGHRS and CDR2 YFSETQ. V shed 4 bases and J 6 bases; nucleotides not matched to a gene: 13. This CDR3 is CASSPAGTGYVQTQYF. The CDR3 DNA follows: TGCGCCAGCAGCCCGGCCGGGACAGGGTATGTTCAGACCCAGTACTTC. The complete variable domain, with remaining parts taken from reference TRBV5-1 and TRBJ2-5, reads KAGVTQTPRYLIKTRGQQVTLSCSPISGHRSVSWYQQTPGQGLQFLFEYFSETQRNKGNFPGRFSGRQFSNSRSEMNVSTLELGDSALYLCASSPAGTGYVQTQYFGPGTRLLVL.

The CDR3 reads CASSLAQFTDTQYF. The CDR3 nucleotides are TGCGCCAGCAGCTTGGCCCAGTTCACAGATACGCAGTATTTT. The chain uses TRBV5-1 and TRBJ2-3; D remains unclear. The V end lost 0 bases, the J end lost 2 bases, and 7 bases lay between the germline ends. CDR3 size: 14 residues. Germline lookup yields CDR1 SGHRS and CDR2 YFSETQ. Full variable domain (remainder filled in from reference TRBV5-1 and TRBJ2-3): KAGVTQTPRYLIKTRGQQVTLSCSPISGHRSVSWYQQTPGQGLQFLFEYFSETQRNKGNFPGRFSGRQFSNSRSEMNVSTLELGDSALYLCASSLAQFTDTQYFGPGTRLTVL.

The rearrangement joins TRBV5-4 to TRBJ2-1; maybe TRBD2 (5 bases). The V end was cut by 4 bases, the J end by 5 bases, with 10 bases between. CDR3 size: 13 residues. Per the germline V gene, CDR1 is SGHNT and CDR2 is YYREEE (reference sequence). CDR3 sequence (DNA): TGTGCCAGCAGCCTTACTAGGGACAATGAGCAGTTCTTC. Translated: CASSLTRDNEQFF. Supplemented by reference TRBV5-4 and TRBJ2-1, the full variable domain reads ETGVTQSPTHLIKTRGQQVTLRCSSQSGHNTVSWYQQALGQGPQFIFQYYREEENGRGNFPPRFSGLQFPNYSSELNVNALELDDSALYLCASSLTRDNEQFFGPGTRLTVL.

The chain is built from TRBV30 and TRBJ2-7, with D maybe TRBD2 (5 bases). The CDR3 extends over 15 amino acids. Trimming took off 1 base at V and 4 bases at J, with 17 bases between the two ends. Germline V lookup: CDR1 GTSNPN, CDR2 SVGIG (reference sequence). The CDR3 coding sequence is TGTGCCTGGAGTGAAGGTACAATGGGCGGGTACGAGCAGTACTTC. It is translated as CAWSEGTMGGYEQYF.

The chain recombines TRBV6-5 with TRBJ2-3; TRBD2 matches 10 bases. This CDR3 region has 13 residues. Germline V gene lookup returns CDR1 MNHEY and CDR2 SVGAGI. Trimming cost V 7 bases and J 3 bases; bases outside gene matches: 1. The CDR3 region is CASTSGGTDTQYF. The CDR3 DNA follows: TGTGCCAGCACTAGCGGGGGAACAGATACGCAGTATTTT.

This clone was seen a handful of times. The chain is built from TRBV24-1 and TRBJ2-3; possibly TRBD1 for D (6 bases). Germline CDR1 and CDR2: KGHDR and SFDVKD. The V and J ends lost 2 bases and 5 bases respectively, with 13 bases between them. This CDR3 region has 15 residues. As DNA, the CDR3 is TGTGCCACCAGTGATTGGGCAGGGGCCGGAGATACGCAGTATTTT. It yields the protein CATSDWAGAGDTQYF.

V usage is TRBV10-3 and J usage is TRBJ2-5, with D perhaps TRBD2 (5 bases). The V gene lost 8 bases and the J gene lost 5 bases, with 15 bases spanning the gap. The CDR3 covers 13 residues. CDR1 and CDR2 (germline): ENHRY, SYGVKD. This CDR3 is CAIGPGVWETQYF. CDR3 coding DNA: TGTGCCATCGGCCCCGGGGTCTGGGAGACCCAGTACTTC.

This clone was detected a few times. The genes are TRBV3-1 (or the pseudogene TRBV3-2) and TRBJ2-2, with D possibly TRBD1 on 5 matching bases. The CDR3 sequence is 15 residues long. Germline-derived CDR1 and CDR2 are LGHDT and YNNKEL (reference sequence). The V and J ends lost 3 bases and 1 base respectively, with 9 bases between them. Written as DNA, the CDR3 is TGTGCCAGCAGCCAGTGGCAGGGGAACACCGGGGAGCTGTTTTTT. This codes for CASSQWQGNTGELFF.

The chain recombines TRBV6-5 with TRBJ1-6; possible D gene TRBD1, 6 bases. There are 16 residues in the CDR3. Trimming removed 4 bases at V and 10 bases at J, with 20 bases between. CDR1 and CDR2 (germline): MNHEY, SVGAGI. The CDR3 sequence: CASSSPMGGAQSPLHF. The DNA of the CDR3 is TGTGCCAGCAGTTCCCCCATGGGGGGGGCGCAGTCACCCCTCCACTTT.

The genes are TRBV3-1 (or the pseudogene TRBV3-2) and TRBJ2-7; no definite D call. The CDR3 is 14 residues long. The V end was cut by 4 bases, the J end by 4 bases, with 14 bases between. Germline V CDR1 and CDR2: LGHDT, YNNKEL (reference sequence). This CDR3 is CASSLGRGDYEQYF. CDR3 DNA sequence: TGTGCCAGCAGCCTAGGTCGAGGCGATTACGAGCAGTACTTC.

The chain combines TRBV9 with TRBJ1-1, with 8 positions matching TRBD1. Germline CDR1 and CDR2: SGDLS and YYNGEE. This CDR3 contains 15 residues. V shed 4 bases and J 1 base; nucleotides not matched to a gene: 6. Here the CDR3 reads CASSPRTGKNTEAFF. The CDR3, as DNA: TGTGCCAGCAGCCCGAGGACAGGGAAGAACACTGAAGCTTTCTTT.

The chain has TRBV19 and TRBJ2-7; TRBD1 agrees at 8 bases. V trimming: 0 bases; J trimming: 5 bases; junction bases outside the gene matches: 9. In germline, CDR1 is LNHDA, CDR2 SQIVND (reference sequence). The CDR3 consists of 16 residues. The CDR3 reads CASSIDPRTGFDEQYF. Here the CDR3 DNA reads TGTGCCAGTAGTATAGATCCCCGGACAGGGTTCGACGAGCAGTACTTC.

CDR3 coding DNA: TGTGCCAGCAATGGACAGACTCCCCCCTCCTACAATGAGCAGTTCTTC. Translated, it gives CASNGQTPPSYNEQFF. The chain recombines TRBV6-6 with TRBJ2-1; perhaps TRBD1 as D (6 bases). The CDR3 has 16 amino acids. V was trimmed by 7 bases and J by 0 bases, leaving 16 bases between them. Germline values: CDR1 MNHNY, CDR2 SVGAGI (reference sequence).

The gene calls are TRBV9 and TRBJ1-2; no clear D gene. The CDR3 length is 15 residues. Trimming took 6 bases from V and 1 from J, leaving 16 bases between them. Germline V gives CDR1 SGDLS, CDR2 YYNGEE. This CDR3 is CASTGPTHSNYGYTF. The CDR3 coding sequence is TGTGCCAGCACCGGCCCCACCCACAGTAACTATGGCTACACCTTC.

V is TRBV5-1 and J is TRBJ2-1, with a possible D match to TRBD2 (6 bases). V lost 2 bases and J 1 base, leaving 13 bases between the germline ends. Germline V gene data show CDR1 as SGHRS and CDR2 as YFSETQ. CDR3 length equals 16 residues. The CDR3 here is CASSLDGTYSYNEQFF. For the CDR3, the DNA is TGCGCCAGCAGCTTAGACGGGACTTATTCCTACAATGAGCAGTTCTTC.

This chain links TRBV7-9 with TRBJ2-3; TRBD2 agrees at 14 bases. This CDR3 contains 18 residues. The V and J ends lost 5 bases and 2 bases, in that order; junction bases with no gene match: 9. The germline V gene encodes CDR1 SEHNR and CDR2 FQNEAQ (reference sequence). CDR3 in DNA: TGTGCCAGCAGCCACCCGACTAGCGGGGGGGAGGACACAGATACGCAGTATTTT. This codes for CASSHPTSGGEDTDTQYF.

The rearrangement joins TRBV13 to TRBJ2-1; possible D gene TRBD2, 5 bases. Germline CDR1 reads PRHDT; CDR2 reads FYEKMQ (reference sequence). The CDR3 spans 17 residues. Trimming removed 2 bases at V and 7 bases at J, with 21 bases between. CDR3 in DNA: TGTGCCAGCAGCTTAATTTCCGGGCGGACCCGGAGGAATGAGCAGTTCTTC. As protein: CASSLISGRTRRNEQFF.

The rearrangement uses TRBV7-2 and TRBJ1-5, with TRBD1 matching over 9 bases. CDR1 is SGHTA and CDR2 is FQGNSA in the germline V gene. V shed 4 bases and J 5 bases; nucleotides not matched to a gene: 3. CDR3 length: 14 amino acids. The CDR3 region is CASSSGQGYQPQHF. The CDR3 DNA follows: TGTGCCAGCAGCTCAGGACAGGGGTATCAGCCCCAGCATTTT. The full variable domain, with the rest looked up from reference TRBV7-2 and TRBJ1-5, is GAGVSQSPSNKVTEKGKDVELRCDPISGHTALYWYRQSLGQGLEFLIYFQGNSAPDKSGLPSDRFSAERTGGSVSTLTIQRTQQEDSAVYLCASSSGQGYQPQHFGDGTRLSIL.

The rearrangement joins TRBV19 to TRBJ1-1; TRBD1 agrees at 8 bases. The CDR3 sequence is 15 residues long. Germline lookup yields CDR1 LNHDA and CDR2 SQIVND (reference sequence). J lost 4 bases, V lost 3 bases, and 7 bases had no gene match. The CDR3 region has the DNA TGTGCCAGTAGTATCCGCGGACAGGGTGGCACTGAAGCTTTCTTT. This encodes CASSIRGQGGTEAFF. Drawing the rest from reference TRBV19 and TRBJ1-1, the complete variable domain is DGGITQSPKYLFRKEGQNVTLSCEQNLNHDAMYWYRQDPGQGLRLIYYSQIVNDFQKGDIAEGYSVSREKKESFPLTVTSAQKNPTAFYLCASSIRGQGGTEAFFGQGTRLTVV.

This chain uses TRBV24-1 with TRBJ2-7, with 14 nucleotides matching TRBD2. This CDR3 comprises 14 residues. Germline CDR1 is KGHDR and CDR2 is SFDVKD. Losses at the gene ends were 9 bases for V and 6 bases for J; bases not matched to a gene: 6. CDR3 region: CATGGLAGVGEQYF. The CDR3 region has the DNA TGTGCCACCGGGGGACTAGCGGGAGTCGGCGAGCAGTACTTC.

CDR3 nucleotides: TGTGCCAGCAGCTTACACGGACAGGGGGCATCCCAGTACTTC. It codes for CASSLHGQGASQYF. The chain recombines TRBV7-2 with TRBJ2-5, with 11 bases aligning to TRBD1. Trimming removed 2 bases from V and 9 bases from J; junction bases left unmatched: 5. The CDR3 consists of 14 residues. Germline V lookup: CDR1 SGHTA, CDR2 FQGNSA. The full variable domain, in which reference TRBV7-2 and TRBJ2-5 provide the parts outside the CDR3, is GAGVSQSPSNKVTEKGKDVELRCDPISGHTALYWYRQSLGQGLEFLIYFQGNSAPDKSGLPSDRFSAERTGGSVSTLTIQRTQQEDSAVYLCASSLHGQGASQYFGPGTRLLVL.

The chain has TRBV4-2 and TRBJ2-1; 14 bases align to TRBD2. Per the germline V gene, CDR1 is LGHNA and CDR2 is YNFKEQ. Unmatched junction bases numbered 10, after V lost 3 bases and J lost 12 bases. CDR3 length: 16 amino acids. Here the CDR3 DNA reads TGTGCCAGCAGCCAGGTGGGACTAGCGGGGGTACTGGGGCAGTTCTTC. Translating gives CASSQVGLAGVLGQFF.